This T cell receptor beta chain is drawn from a study of blood T cell repertoires in COVID-19. In the study overall: Donors in the United States, Italy and Spain gave samples during acute or convalescent COVID-19. T cells, B-cell-depleted T cells, or PBMCs supplied cDNA or gDNA.

All enrollees were roughly 18 to 100 years old and from approximately 25 US areas. Categorization into cohorts depended on clinical history that participants reported. The CDR3 is made up of 17 amino acids. Germline V gene sequence: CDR1 SEHNR, CDR2 FQNEAQ (reference sequence). After removal of 5 bases from V and 3 bases from J, the junction contained 8 bases not matched to a gene. Generated by immunoSEQ multiplex PCR, the TCRdb table keeps only in-frame clones and is missing some. The sample lists about 250,000 clones; under 90% were seen once. Sequencing used PBMCs or T cells enriched from blood (not recorded which). This clonotype was obtained from a woman younger than 45 with acute COVID-19. This chain joins TRBV7-9 and TRBJ2-1; 12 positions agree with TRBD2. The CDR3 sequence: CASSHRTSGANYNEQFF. The CDR3 bases are TGTGCCAGCAGCCATAGGACTAGCGGGGCCAACTACAATGAGCAGTTCTTC.